This T cell receptor beta chain was identified during a study of blood T cell repertoires in COVID-19 (dated by TCRdb to 2020 to 2021). In terms of the full investigation: The collaborator samples originated in the United States, Italy and Spain and spanned the acute and convalescent phases of COVID-19. Subjects who had been exposed to COVID-19, were actively infected with it, or had recovered from it provided the deeply sampled blood TCRbeta repertoires that made up the dataset. The sample metadata nearly always contained a de-identified subject ID, COVID-19 status, age in years and sex. The repertoires were released in a freely available public database intended as a resource for research on the immune response to SARS-CoV-2. Samples were obtained from the ongoing ImmuneRACE study (first 160 participants) and from over 1,000 subjects provided by 6 global collaborators. The prospective study material was composed of cDNA or gDNA derived from T cells, B-cell-depleted T cells, or PBMCs. Where available, HLA class I and class II types were obtained from metadata supplied by the sample provider rather than from assay-based typing.

Broader findings and caveats from the paper: The quantity of clinical and demographic metadata differed by source and by participant and was supplied without curation.

Including the terminal cysteine and phenylalanine, the CDR3 comprises 14 residues. Of all the DNA, just the CDR3 is kept, 42 bases in frame from base 1. V is shortened by 5 bases, J by 5 bases, and the region joining them spans 15 bases. CDR1 and CDR2 are drawn from the germline V gene (reference sequence): MNHEY, SMNVEV. Participants in the prospective study were aged roughly 18 to 100 years, lived in over 20 United States geographic areas, and enrolled through a virtual design. In the prospective study, cohorts were assigned on the basis of participant-reported clinical history obtained from a screening survey and a study questionnaire. For ImmuneRACE Cohort 3, a participant was defined as recovered based on two consecutive negative NP/OP PCR tests, clearance by a healthcare professional, or resolution of symptoms. Each participant in the prospective study had whole blood, serum and a nasopharyngeal or oropharyngeal swab collected by mobile phlebotomists. Over an approximately two-month period, participants in the prospective study had the option of providing additional blood draws and questionnaires. Before DNA extraction, prospective study blood samples were shipped either frozen or at room temperature.

Note on this clone: There is no known antigen for this receptor. The sample holds no much larger clone one base away, and base qualities are not on file.

TCRbeta CDR3 regions were amplified from genomic DNA using the immunoSEQ Assay, a bias-controlled multiplex PCR. The authors' analysis ran thus. The number of nucleated cells in each sample was estimated by amplification of reference gene primers within the assay. To quantify the absolute abundance of each unique TCRbeta CDR3 rearrangement, sequence reads were collapsed and filtered. For each sample, productive Simpson clonality was calculated by taking the square root of Simpson's diversity index across productive rearrangements. The source is immuneACCESS, and TCRdb retained only in-frame sequences with V and J called. Part of the clones is not carried over; for the studies checked, unresolved V genes explain less than half of this, and the remainder is unexplained. That table furnishes V, J and clone size, whereas the DNA furnished D and trimming. The sample profile shows 190,000 or so clones; approximately 90% of them were found once. The top ten hold about 2.2% of the sample.

Specimen: PBMCs or T cells enriched from blood (not recorded which). The rearranged chain carries TRBV27 and TRBJ1-1, with no confident D gene call. This TCR was recovered from a woman in her thirties who had recovered from COVID-19. The DNA is TGTGCCAGCAGTCCCTGGGAGGGTCGTACTGAAGCTTTCTTT. Its amino acids are CASSPWEGRTEAFF.